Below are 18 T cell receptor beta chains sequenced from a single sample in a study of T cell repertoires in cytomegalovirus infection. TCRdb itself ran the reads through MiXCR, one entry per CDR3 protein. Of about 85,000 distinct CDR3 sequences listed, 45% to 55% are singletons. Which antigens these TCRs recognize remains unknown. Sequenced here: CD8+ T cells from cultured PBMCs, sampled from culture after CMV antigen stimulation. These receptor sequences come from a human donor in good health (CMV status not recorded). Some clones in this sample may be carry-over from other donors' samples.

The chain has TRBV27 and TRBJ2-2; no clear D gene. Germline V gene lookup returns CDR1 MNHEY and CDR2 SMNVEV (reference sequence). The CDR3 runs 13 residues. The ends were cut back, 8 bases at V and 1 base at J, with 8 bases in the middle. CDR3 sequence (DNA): TGTGCCAGCCAACCTCTGAACACCGGGGAGCTGTTTTTT. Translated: CASQPLNTGELFF.

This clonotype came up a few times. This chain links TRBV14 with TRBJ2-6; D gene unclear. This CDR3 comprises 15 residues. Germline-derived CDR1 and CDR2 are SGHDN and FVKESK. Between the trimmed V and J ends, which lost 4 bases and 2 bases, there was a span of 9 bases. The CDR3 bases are TGTGCCAGCAGCCCCCCTCGAACTGGGGCCAACGTCCTGACTTTC. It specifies CASSPPRTGANVLTF.

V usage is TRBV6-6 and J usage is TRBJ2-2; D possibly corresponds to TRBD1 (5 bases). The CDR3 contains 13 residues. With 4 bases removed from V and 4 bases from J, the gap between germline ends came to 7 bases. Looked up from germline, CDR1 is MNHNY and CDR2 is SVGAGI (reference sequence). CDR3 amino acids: CASSLRGTGELFF. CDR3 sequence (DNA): TGTGCCAGCAGTTTAAGGGGCACCGGGGAGCTGTTTTTT.

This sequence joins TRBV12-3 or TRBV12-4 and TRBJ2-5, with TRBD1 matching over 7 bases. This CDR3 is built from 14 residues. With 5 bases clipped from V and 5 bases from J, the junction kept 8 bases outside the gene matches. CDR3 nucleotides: TGTGCCAGCAGTCCCGACAGGGAGTACGAGACCCAGTACTTC. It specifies CASSPDREYETQYF.

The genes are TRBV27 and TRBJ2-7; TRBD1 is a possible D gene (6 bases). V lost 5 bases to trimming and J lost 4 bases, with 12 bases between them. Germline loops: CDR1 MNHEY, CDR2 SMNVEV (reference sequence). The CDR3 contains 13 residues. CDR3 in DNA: TGTGCCAGCAGTGCCGACAGGACTTACGAGCAGTACTTC. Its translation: CASSADRTYEQYF.

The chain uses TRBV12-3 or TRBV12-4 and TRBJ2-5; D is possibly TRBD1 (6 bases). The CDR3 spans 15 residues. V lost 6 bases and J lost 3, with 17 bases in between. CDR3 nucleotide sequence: TGTGCCAGCAGCCCGGAAGGGGGACAAGAAGAGACCCAGTACTTC. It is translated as CASSPEGGQEETQYF.

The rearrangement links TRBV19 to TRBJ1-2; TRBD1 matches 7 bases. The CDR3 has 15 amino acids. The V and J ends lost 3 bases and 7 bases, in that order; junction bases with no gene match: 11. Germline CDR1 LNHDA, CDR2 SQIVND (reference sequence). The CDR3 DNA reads TGTGCCAGTAGTATGGCTCCTAACAGGGGTATTGGCTACACCTTC. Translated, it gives CASSMAPNRGIGYTF.

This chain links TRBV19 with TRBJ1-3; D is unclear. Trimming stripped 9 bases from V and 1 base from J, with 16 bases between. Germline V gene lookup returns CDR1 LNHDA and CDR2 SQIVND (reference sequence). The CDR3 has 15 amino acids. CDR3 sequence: CASQTLGWSGNTIYF. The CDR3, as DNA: TGTGCCAGCCAAACATTGGGGTGGTCTGGAAACACCATATATTTT.

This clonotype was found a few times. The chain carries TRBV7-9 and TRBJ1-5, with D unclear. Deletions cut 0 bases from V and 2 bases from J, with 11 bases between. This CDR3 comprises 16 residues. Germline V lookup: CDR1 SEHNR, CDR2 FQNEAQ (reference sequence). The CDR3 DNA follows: TGTGCCAGCAGCTTAGCGGTAGGGCACCGCAATCAGCCCCAGCATTTT. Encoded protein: CASSLAVGHRNQPQHF. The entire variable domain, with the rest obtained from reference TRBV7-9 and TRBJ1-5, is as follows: DTGVSQNPRHKITKRGQNVTFRCDPISEHNRLYWYRQTLGQGPEFLTYFQNEAQLEKSRLLSDRFSAERPKGSFSTLEIQRTEQGDSAMYLCASSLAVGHRNQPQHFGDGTRLSIL.

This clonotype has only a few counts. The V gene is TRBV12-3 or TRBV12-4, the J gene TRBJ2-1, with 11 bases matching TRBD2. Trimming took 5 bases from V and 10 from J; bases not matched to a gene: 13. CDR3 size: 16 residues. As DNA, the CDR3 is TGTGCCAGCAGTAGCTCGGGACTAGCGGCCAGGTACGAGCAGTTCTTC. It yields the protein CASSSSGLAARYEQFF.

CDR3 sequence reads: CASSSSGGPAYNEQFF. As DNA, the CDR3 is TGTGCCAGCAGCTCTAGCGGGGGGCCTGCCTACAATGAGCAGTTCTTC. The chain links TRBV7-3 to TRBJ2-1, with TRBD2 matching 11 bases. The ends lost 4 bases at V and 2 bases at J; junction bases unmatched: 4. The CDR3 consists of 16 residues. From germline, CDR1 is SGHTA and CDR2 FQGTGA.

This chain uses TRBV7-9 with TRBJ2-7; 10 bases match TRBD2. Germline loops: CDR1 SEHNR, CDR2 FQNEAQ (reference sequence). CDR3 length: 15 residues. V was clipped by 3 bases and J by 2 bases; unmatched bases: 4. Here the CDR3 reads CASSFTSGAPYEQYF. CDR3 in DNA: TGTGCCAGCAGCTTTACTAGCGGGGCCCCCTACGAGCAGTACTTC.

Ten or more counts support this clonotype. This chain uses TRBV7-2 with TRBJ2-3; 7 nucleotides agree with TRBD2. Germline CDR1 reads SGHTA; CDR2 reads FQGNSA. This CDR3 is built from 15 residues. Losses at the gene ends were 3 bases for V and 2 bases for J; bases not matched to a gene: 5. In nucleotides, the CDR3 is TGTGCCAGCAGCTTCCAGCGGGGAAACACAGATACGCAGTATTTT. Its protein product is CASSFQRGNTDTQYF.

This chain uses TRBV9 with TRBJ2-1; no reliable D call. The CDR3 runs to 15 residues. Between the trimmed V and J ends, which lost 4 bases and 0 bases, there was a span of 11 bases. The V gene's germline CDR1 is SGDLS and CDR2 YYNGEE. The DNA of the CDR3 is TGTGCCAGCAGCCCCTTCCCCAGCTCCTACAATGAGCAGTTCTTC. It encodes CASSPFPSSYNEQFF.

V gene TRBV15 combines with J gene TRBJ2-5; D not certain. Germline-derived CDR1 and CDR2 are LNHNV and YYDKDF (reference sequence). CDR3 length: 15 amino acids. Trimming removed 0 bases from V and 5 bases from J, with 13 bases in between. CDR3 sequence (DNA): TGTGCCACCAGCAGAGATGGATTCAGTGGGGAGACCCAGTACTTC. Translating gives CATSRDGFSGETQYF. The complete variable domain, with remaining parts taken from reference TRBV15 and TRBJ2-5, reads DAMVIQNPRYQVTQFGKPVTLSCSQTLNHNVMYWYQQKSSQAPKLLFHYYDKDFNNEADTPDNFQSRRPNTSFCFLDIRSPGLGDTAMYLCATSRDGFSGETQYFGPGTRLLVL.

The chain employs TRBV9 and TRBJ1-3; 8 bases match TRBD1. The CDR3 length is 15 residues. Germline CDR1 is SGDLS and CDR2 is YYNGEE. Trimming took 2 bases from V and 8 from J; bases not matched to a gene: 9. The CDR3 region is CASSVGRQGMDTIYF. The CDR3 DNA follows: TGTGCCAGCAGCGTTGGTCGACAGGGGATGGACACCATATATTTT.

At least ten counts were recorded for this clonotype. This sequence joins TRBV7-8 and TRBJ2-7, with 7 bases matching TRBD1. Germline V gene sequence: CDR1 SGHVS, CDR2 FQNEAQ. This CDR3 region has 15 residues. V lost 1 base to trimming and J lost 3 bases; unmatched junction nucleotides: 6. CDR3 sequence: CASSLVQGLFYEQYF. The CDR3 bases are TGTGCCAGCAGCTTAGTACAGGGGTTGTTCTACGAGCAGTACTTC. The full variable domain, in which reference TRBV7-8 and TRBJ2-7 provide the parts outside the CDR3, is GAGVSQSPRYKVAKRGQDVALRCDPISGHVSLFWYQQALGQGPEFLTYFQNEAQLDKSGLPSDRFFAERPEGSVSTLKIQRTQQEDSAVYLCASSLVQGLFYEQYFGPGTRLTVT.

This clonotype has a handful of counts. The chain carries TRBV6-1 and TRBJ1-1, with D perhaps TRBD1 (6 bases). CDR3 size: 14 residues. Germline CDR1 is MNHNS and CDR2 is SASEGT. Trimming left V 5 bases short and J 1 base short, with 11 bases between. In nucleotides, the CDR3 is TGTGCCAGCAGTTTTGACAGGTCGAACACTGAAGCTTTCTTT. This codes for CASSFDRSNTEAFF.